Listed below are T cell receptor beta chains from one sample, sequenced in a study of shared clonotypes between healthy human individuals. Clones were sequenced by immunoSEQ multiplex PCR, and TCRdb holds only the in-frame ones, with some missing. This table holds around 370,000 clones, about 96% found once. Sample: memory CD8+ T cells sorted from blood. Every receptor here comes from a young man in good health. CDR3s include the opening cysteine and the closing phenylalanine or tryptophan.

>14|TRBV5-1
CASSLLPATGFLHF
>16|TRBV27
CASSLLGGSFTGELFF
>13|TRBV28
CASTGLGRETQYF
>16|TRBV28
CASSSPGRPDGNTIYF
>16|TRBV5-3
CARSGASGPKRGTQYF
>14|TRBV6-4
CASSDSASGETQYF
>17|TRBV27
CASSSRTGLSSYNEQFF
>12|TRBV6-1
CASSDGPREQYF
>18|TRBV7-9
CASSLGPQRQLSSYEQYF
>15|TRBV10-2
CASSEIGGLGDEQYF
>15|TRBV28
CASSWQGPTNQPQHF
>15|TRBV9
CASSVSGTGTDTQYF
>15|TRBV6-1
CASRTKLAGGYEQYF
>10|TRBV20-1
CSASVREQFF
>13|TRBV15
CATSRDRAETQYF
>14|TRBV28
CASSSPGQGREQYF
>13|TRBV6-1
CASSDTNTGELFF
>15|TRBV11-1
CASSLAGRASDTQYF
>14|TRBV5-1
CASSGLLNQETQYF
>17|TRBV29-1
CSVKGDRESSGANVLTF
>16|TRBV5-1
CASRLIPTGSNEKLFF
>14|TRBV2
CASSLQAPLYGYTF
>15|TRBV6-5
CASCGGQSKNEKLFF
>14|TRBV11-2
CASSFLGLRGEQYF
>13|TRBV25-1
CASIPPGNTEAFF
>16|TRBV25-1
CASSIRRVGAYHEQYF
>15|TRBV30
CAWSIRSYVSDEQFF
>15|TRBV5-3
CARSRREVSSYEQYF
>14|TRBV5-4
CASSLEQVPNTIYF
>17|TRBV27
CASRLRAGGLADGELFF
>13|TRBV2
CASSDSRVTEAFF
>14|TRBV5-1
CASSLGGSTDTQYF
>20|TRBV28
CASSYHYAPSGRPGTDTQYF
>11|TRBV7-9
CASSDGGELFF
>14|TRBV6-5
CASTWGTGAVEQFF
>17|TRBV27
CASSLHPQGAEGETQYF
>15|TRBV4-2
CASSQEKGVNYGYTF
>14|TRBV6-1
CASSGRFDSYEQYF
>15|TRBV27
CASSFSPFSAYEQYF
>15|TRBV10-2
CASSSGTGGYNEQFF
>13|TRBV18
CASSSDRVGELFF
>13|TRBV7-9
CASSYGATDTQYF
>11|TRBV28
CASKGAYEQYF
>17|TRBV7-9
CASSLEPPGQRNYGYTF
>15|TRBV18
CASSPGTDSGNTIYF
>14|TRBV7-2
CASSYGLSYNEQFF
>12|TRBV5-4
CASGTGGIGQYF
>15|TRBV5-1
CASSLAGTGGNTIYF
>17|TRBV29-1
CSVEDPFGTGSGNTIYF
>19|TRBV9
CASSARLAGGLPGANVLTF
>15|TRBV28
CASSSAGQRMDGYTF
>14|TRBV30
CAWSRDRGNQPQHF
>18|TRBV5-1
CASSQRTSGRLFYNEQFF
>16|TRBV7-9
CASSFLAVGSYNEQFF
>14|TRBV5-1
CASSRTVFSYEQYF